The TCR beta chain described here comes from a study of cytomegalovirus exposure and HLA in healthy donors. Study as a whole: Falling in the Caucasian-associated ancestry cluster were approximately 86% of some 400 genotyped donors. Study-wide findings and caveats: About 87% or about 30% of the time was how often most TCR beta V segments were productive, according to an earlier analysis. Both high specificity and high sensitivity reportedly marked the classifier's diagnosis of cytomegalovirus status.

PCR was performed using 60 Vbeta and 13 Jbeta primers. The table came from immunoSEQ multiplex PCR; TCRdb's copy has only in-frame clones and leaves some out. The sample yields 120,000 or so clones, 77% seen once. As for this clone: What it binds is unknown.

The TCR was taken from a man between 50 and 59 years old in good health and CMV-seropositive. Sequenced: PBMCs.

This chain's CDR3 is CASSQGEGVSNYGYTF. CDR3 in DNA: TGCGCCAGCAGCCAAGGCGAAGGGGTATCCAACTATGGCTACACCTTC. The chain links TRBV4-1 to TRBJ1-2; D perhaps matches TRBD1 (5 bases). V was shortened by 1 base and J by 2 bases, with 14 bases between the two germline ends. CDR1 MGHRA and CDR2 YSYEKL come from the germline V gene. This CDR3 has 16 amino acids.